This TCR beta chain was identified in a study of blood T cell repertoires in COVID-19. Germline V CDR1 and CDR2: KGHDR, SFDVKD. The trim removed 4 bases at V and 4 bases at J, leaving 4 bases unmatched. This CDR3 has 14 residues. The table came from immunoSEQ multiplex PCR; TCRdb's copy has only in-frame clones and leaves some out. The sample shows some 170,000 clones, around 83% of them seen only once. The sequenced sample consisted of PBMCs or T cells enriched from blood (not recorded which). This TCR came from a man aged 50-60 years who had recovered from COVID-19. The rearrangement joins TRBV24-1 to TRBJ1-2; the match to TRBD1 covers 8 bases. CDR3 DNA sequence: TGTGCCACCAGTGAGGACAGGGATTCCTATGGCTACACCTTC. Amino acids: CATSEDRDSYGYTF.